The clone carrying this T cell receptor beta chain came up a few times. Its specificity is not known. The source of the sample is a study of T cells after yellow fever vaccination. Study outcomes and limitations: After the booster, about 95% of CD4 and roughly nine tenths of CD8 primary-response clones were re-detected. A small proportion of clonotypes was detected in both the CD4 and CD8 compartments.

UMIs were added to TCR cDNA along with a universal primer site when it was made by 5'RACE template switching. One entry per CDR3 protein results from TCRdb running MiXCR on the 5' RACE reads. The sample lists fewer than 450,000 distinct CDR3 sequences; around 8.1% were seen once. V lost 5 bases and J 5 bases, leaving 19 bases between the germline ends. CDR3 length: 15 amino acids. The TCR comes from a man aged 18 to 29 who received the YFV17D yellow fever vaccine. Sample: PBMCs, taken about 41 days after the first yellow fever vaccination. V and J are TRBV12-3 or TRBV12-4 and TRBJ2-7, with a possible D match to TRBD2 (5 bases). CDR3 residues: CASSPHRRGFDEQYF. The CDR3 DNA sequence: TGTGCCAGCAGTCCCCACCGCCGAGGGTTCGACGAGCAGTACTTC.